A selection of T cell receptor beta chains follows, all from one sample in a study of CD8 T cells in Susac syndrome. TCRdb used MiXCR to reprocess the immunoSEQ multiplex PCR reads, holding one entry per CDR3 protein. The table records about 73,000 distinct CDR3 sequences, 85% to 95% of them present only once. Sequencing was performed on CD8+ T cells from PBMCs. The receptors shown here come from a human donor with multiple sclerosis. CDR3s include the opening cysteine and the closing phenylalanine or tryptophan. Fields, in order: D gene, J gene, clone size, CDR3 length, V gene, CDR3 protein, CDR3 DNA. The D gene is left open where the match is weak. Some rows have no size entry. The others give once, few or many, or a class for an expanded clone.

d_gene: .; j_gene: TRBJ2-5; abundance: .; len: 15; v_gene: TRBV6-6; CDR3aa: CASSPLDGGPETQYF; CDR3nt: TGTGCCAGCAGCCCCCTCGACGGGGGGCCGGAGACCCAGTACTTC
d_gene: .; j_gene: TRBJ2-3; abundance: .; len: 14; v_gene: TRBV6-5; CDR3aa: CASSQPGSTDTQYF; CDR3nt: TGTGCCAGCAGCCAGCCGGGGAGCACAGATACGCAGTATTTT
d_gene: .; j_gene: TRBJ2-7; abundance: .; len: 14; v_gene: TRBV4-1; CDR3aa: CASTRGGATYEQYF; CDR3nt: TGCGCCAGCACCCGGGGCGGAGCGACGTACGAGCAGTACTTC
d_gene: .; j_gene: TRBJ2-7; abundance: .; len: 11; v_gene: TRBV12-5; CDR3aa: CASGFTYEQYF; CDR3nt: TGTGCTAGTGGTTTTACCTACGAGCAGTACTTC
d_gene: TRBD1; j_gene: TRBJ2-7; abundance: few; len: 13; v_gene: TRBV10-2; CDR3aa: CASREWDRSEQYF; CDR3nt: TGCGCCAGCAGGGAGTGGGACAGGAGCGAGCAGTACTTC
d_gene: TRBD2; j_gene: TRBJ2-5; abundance: .; len: 19; v_gene: TRBV7-2; CDR3aa: CAGSLKGQIAGGRGETQYF; CDR3nt: TGTGCCGGCAGCTTAAAAGGGCAAATAGCGGGGGGACGGGGGGAGACCCAGTACTTC
d_gene: TRBD1; j_gene: TRBJ2-7; abundance: .; len: 15; v_gene: TRBV7-6; CDR3aa: CASSPGTGGTYEQYF; CDR3nt: TGTGCCAGCAGCCCCGGGACAGGGGGCACCTACGAGCAGTACTTC
d_gene: .; j_gene: TRBJ2-3; abundance: once; len: 14; v_gene: TRBV11-1; CDR3aa: CASGPGGYTDTQYF; CDR3nt: TGTGCCAGCGGCCCCGGCGGATACACAGATACGCAGTATTTT
d_gene: .; j_gene: TRBJ2-3; abundance: once; len: 15; v_gene: TRBV29-1; CDR3aa: CSVDGDRGSTDTQYF; CDR3nt: TGCAGCGTTGACGGGGATCGGGGATCCACAGATACGCAGTATTTT
d_gene: .; j_gene: TRBJ2-5; abundance: .; len: 15; v_gene: TRBV6-1; CDR3aa: CASSNLQGAGETQYF; CDR3nt: TGTGCCAGCAGTAACCTACAGGGCGCTGGGGAGACCCAGTACTTC
d_gene: .; j_gene: TRBJ2-3; abundance: .; len: 15; v_gene: TRBV2; CDR3aa: CASSKGTFSTDTQYF; CDR3nt: TGTGCCAGCAGTAAGGGGACTTTCTCAACAGATACGCAGTATTTT
d_gene: TRBD2; j_gene: TRBJ2-7; abundance: .; len: 17; v_gene: TRBV4-3; CDR3aa: CASSQDGGTSGGYEQYF; CDR3nt: TGCGCCAGCAGCCAAGACGGGGGGACTAGCGGGGGTTACGAGCAGTACTTC
d_gene: .; j_gene: TRBJ2-7; abundance: .; len: 16; v_gene: TRBV7-9; CDR3aa: CASSLARDNWAKEQYF; CDR3nt: TGTGCCAGCAGCTTAGCCCGGGACAATTGGGCGAAGGAGCAGTACTTC
d_gene: TRBD1; j_gene: TRBJ2-2; abundance: .; len: 18; v_gene: TRBV13; CDR3aa: CASSSALGQGVRGGELFF; CDR3nt: TGTGCCAGCAGCTCCGCCCTGGGACAGGGGGTCCGGGGCGGGGAGCTGTTTTTT
d_gene: TRBD1; j_gene: TRBJ1-1; abundance: once; len: 14; v_gene: TRBV29-1; CDR3aa: CSVDLGQGGTEAFF; CDR3nt: TGCAGCGTTGACCTCGGACAGGGGGGGACTGAAGCTTTCTTT
d_gene: .; j_gene: TRBJ1-2; abundance: .; len: 12; v_gene: TRBV10-3; CDR3aa: CAISDPPWGYTF; CDR3nt: TGTGCCATCAGTGATCCGCCATGGGGCTACACCTTC
d_gene: .; j_gene: TRBJ2-7; abundance: once; len: 14; v_gene: TRBV2; CDR3aa: CASSRASRSYEQYF; CDR3nt: TGTGCCAGCAGCCGGGCTAGCAGGTCCTACGAGCAGTACTTC
d_gene: .; j_gene: TRBJ1-3; abundance: .; len: 16; v_gene: TRBV2; CDR3aa: CASSEDRSSSGNTIYF; CDR3nt: TGTGCCAGCAGTGAAGACAGGTCAAGCTCTGGAAACACCATATATTTT
d_gene: .; j_gene: TRBJ1-2; abundance: .; len: 16; v_gene: TRBV9; CDR3aa: CASSVGGGAANYGYTF; CDR3nt: TGTGCCAGCAGCGTAGGGGGAGGGGCGGCGAACTATGGCTACACCTTC
d_gene: TRBD2; j_gene: TRBJ2-3; abundance: .; len: 15; v_gene: TRBV6-5; CDR3aa: CASSSKRGESDTQYF; CDR3nt: TGTGCCAGCTCCTCCAAGCGGGGGGAATCAGATACGCAGTATTTT
d_gene: .; j_gene: TRBJ1-5; abundance: .; len: 12; v_gene: TRBV29-1; CDR3aa: CSAGTSDQPQHF; CDR3nt: TGCAGCGCTGGGACATCGGATCAGCCCCAGCATTTT
d_gene: .; j_gene: TRBJ2-5; abundance: .; len: 13; v_gene: TRBV6-2/TRBV6-3; CDR3aa: CASSISGLETQYF; CDR3nt: TGTGCCAGCAGTATCTCGGGCCTAGAGACCCAGTACTTC
d_gene: TRBD2; j_gene: TRBJ2-7; abundance: .; len: 14; v_gene: TRBV29-1; CDR3aa: CSVEETSGTYEQYF; CDR3nt: TGCAGCGTTGAAGAGACTAGCGGTACCTACGAGCAGTACTTC
d_gene: TRBD1; j_gene: TRBJ2-5; abundance: .; len: 18; v_gene: TRBV3-1; CDR3aa: CASSQDLGQLNPQETQYF; CDR3nt: TGTGCCAGCAGCCAAGATTTGGGACAGCTGAACCCCCAAGAGACCCAGTACTTC
d_gene: .; j_gene: TRBJ1-5; abundance: once; len: 16; v_gene: TRBV4-1; CDR3aa: CASGYGGGFSNQPQHF; CDR3nt: TGCGCCAGCGGCTACGGAGGAGGATTTAGCAATCAGCCCCAGCATTTT
d_gene: TRBD1; j_gene: TRBJ2-7; abundance: .; len: 15; v_gene: TRBV9; CDR3aa: CASSVVGTAFDEQYF; CDR3nt: TGTGCCAGCAGCGTAGTAGGGACAGCTTTCGACGAGCAGTACTTC
d_gene: .; j_gene: TRBJ1-1; abundance: .; len: 13; v_gene: TRBV19; CDR3aa: CASIPSWDTEAFF; CDR3nt: TGTGCCAGTATCCCGAGCTGGGACACTGAAGCTTTCTTT
d_gene: .; j_gene: TRBJ2-7; abundance: .; len: 13; v_gene: TRBV5-4; CDR3aa: CASSSPLVYEQYF; CDR3nt: TGTGCCAGCAGCTCCCCACTAGTCTACGAGCAGTACTTC
d_gene: TRBD1; j_gene: TRBJ2-2; abundance: .; len: 15; v_gene: TRBV3-1; CDR3aa: CASSHWDRGTGELFF; CDR3nt: TGTGCCAGCAGCCACTGGGACAGGGGCACCGGGGAGCTGTTTTTT
d_gene: TRBD1; j_gene: TRBJ1-5; abundance: .; len: 17; v_gene: TRBV6-5; CDR3aa: CASSYSKGQGSNQPQHF; CDR3nt: TGTGCCAGCAGTTACTCAAAGGGACAGGGCAGCAATCAGCCCCAGCATTTT
d_gene: .; j_gene: TRBJ1-2; abundance: once; len: 13; v_gene: TRBV14; CDR3aa: CASSLDRMDGYTF; CDR3nt: TGTGCCAGCAGCCTCGACCGAATGGATGGCTACACCTTC
d_gene: .; j_gene: TRBJ2-7; abundance: .; len: 14; v_gene: TRBV7-9; CDR3aa: CASSSPVTSYEQYF; CDR3nt: TGTGCCAGCAGCTCGCCGGTTACCTCCTACGAGCAGTACTTC